Shown below are 17 T cell receptor beta chains from a single sample sequenced in a study of T cell responses to AZD1222 COVID-19 vaccine. Produced via immunoSEQ multiplex PCR; TCRdb's table is partial and in-frame only. Seen here are around 130,000 clones, over 85% observed once, and the top ten hold about 3%. Material: peripheral blood, obtained on day 0 of AZD1222 vaccination. The receptors here all came from an adult in good health.

The J gene is TRBJ2-6, the V gene TRBV13, with D uncertain. Germline CDR1 reads PRHDT; CDR2 reads FYEKMQ (reference sequence). The length of the CDR3 is 16 residues. Trimming shortened V by 2 bases and J by 2 bases, and 10 bases separated the two germline ends. In nucleotides, the CDR3 is TGTGCCAGCAGCTTACACGGGTTTACTGGGGCCAACGTCCTGACTTTC. Translating gives CASSLHGFTGANVLTF. The whole variable domain, filled in from reference TRBV13 and TRBJ2-6, reads AAGVIQSPRHLIKEKRETATLKCYPIPRHDTVYWYQQGPGQDPQFLISFYEKMQSDKGSIPDRFSAQQFSDYHSELNMSSLELGDSALYFCASSLHGFTGANVLTFGAGSRLTVL.

This chain links TRBV5-6 with TRBJ1-1, with D uncertain. V shed 4 bases and J shed 1 base, with 2 bases lying between them. Germline CDR1 is SGHDT and CDR2 is YYEEEE. This CDR3 spans 11 amino acids. The chain's CDR3 is CASSGNTEAFF. CDR3 bases: TGTGCCAGCAGCGGGAACACTGAAGCTTTCTTT.

This chain uses TRBV7-9 with TRBJ1-2; D is uncertain. The CDR3 loop spans 13 amino acids. V was shortened by 1 base and J by 8 bases, with 11 bases between the two germline ends. Germline V gene data show CDR1 as SEHNR and CDR2 as FQNEAQ (reference sequence). CDR3 in amino acids: CASSLVEAGGYTF. CDR3 in DNA: TGTGCCAGCAGCTTAGTCGAAGCTGGAGGCTACACCTTC.

The V gene is TRBV5-1, the J gene TRBJ1-4, with D unclear. Trimming left V 0 bases short and J 0 bases short, with 6 bases between. Germline V lookup: CDR1 SGHRS, CDR2 YFSETQ. This CDR3 spans 15 amino acids. Here the CDR3 DNA reads TGCGCCAGCAGCTTGGACGTTGCAACTAATGAAAAACTGTTTTTT. It codes for CASSLDVATNEKLFF.

V usage is TRBV6-5 and J usage is TRBJ2-7; D may correspond to TRBD1 or TRBD2 (5 bases each). V lost 5 bases and J 6 bases, leaving 14 bases between the germline ends. The germline gives CDR1 MNHEY, CDR2 SVGAGI. The CDR3 is 13 amino acids. The CDR3, as DNA: TGTGCCAGCAGTCCCCGGGGCCTCATCGAGCAGTACTTC. Its translation: CASSPRGLIEQYF.

V usage is TRBV9 and J usage is TRBJ2-2, with D unclear. CDR3 length equals 12 residues. Looked up from germline, CDR1 is SGDLS and CDR2 is YYNGEE. V lost 4 bases and J 1 base, leaving 2 bases between the germline ends. The CDR3 DNA is TGTGCCAGCAGCCTGAACACCGGGGAGCTGTTTTTT. Amino acid sequence: CASSLNTGELFF.

The rearrangement joins TRBV18 to TRBJ1-1; D is uncertain. This CDR3 has 13 amino acids. Trimming shortened V by 2 bases and J by 5 bases, and 9 bases separated the two germline ends. The germline V gene encodes CDR1 KGHSH and CDR2 LQKENI. In DNA form, the CDR3 reads TGTGCCAGCTCACCAGGGCGGGATACTGAAGCTTTCTTT. It codes for CASSPGRDTEAFF.

The chain joins TRBV25-1 to TRBJ1-4; perhaps TRBD1 as D (6 bases). There are 13 residues in the CDR3. The germline V gene encodes CDR1 MGHDK and CDR2 SYGVNS. The germline V and J ends were trimmed by 6 bases and 6 bases, with 11 bases remaining between them. The CDR3 DNA reads TGTGCCAGCAGCCAGGGGCAGTATGAAAAACTGTTTTTT. As protein: CASSQGQYEKLFF.

The genes are TRBV6-5 and TRBJ1-4; TRBD1 matches at 9 bases. V lost 4 bases to trimming and J lost 8 bases; unmatched junction nucleotides: 5. This CDR3 contains 14 residues. Germline V gives CDR1 MNHEY, CDR2 SVGAGI. CDR3 protein: CASSWDRVGEKLFF. The CDR3 DNA follows: TGTGCCAGCAGTTGGGACAGGGTGGGCGAAAAACTGTTTTTT.

This CDR3 is CASSFTGGASYEQYF. DNA of the CDR3: TGCGCCAGCAGCTTTACAGGGGGCGCGTCCTACGAGCAGTACTTC. The chain couples TRBV5-1 to TRBJ2-7; 9 positions agree with TRBD1. The CDR3 loop spans 15 amino acids. The J segment lost 1 base and the V segment lost 2 bases, leaving 4 bases of the junction unmatched. Germline V gives CDR1 SGHRS, CDR2 YFSETQ.

The genes are TRBV19 and TRBJ1-1, with D perhaps TRBD1 (5 bases). The ends were cut back, 4 bases at V and 3 bases at J, with 9 bases in the middle. From germline, CDR1 is LNHDA and CDR2 SQIVND (reference sequence). There are 13 residues in the CDR3. In DNA, the CDR3 is TGTGCCAGTAGTAATCAACAGGACACTGAAGCTTTCTTT. It specifies CASSNQQDTEAFF.

The rearrangement uses TRBV11-2 and TRBJ2-2; D gene unclear. Germline V gene data show CDR1 as SGHAT and CDR2 as FQNNGV. The CDR3 loop spans 14 amino acids. The V end was cut by 5 bases, the J end by 4 bases, with 11 bases between. The DNA for the CDR3 is TGTGCCAGCAGCCAAAGGCGAGCCACCGGGGAGCTGTTTTTT. This translates into CASSQRRATGELFF. The full variable domain, its missing parts supplied by reference TRBV11-2 and TRBJ2-2, is EAGVAQSPRYKIIEKRQSVAFWCNPISGHATLYWYQQILGQGPKLLIQFQNNGVVDDSQLPKDRFSAERLKGVDSTLKIQPAKLEDSAVYLCASSQRRATGELFFGEGSRLTVL.

This clone was seen just once. This chain connects TRBV7-9 to TRBJ2-7; D unresolved. The V gene lost 1 base and the J gene lost 6 bases, with 16 bases spanning the gap. CDR1 and CDR2 (germline): SEHNR, FQNEAQ (reference sequence). The CDR3 sequence is 15 residues long. CDR3 sequence (DNA): TGTGCCAGCAGCTTAGGACGAAGTTTTGACGTCGAGCAGTACTTC. Protein product: CASSLGRSFDVEQYF.

The chain carries TRBV24-1 and TRBJ2-1; D is undetermined. The CDR3 spans 14 residues. CDR1 KGHDR and CDR2 SFDVKD come from the germline V gene. The V end lost 4 bases, the J end lost 9 bases, and 15 bases lay between the germline ends. CDR3 region: CATSEPGLMGEQFF. CDR3 DNA sequence: TGTGCCACCAGTGAGCCGGGTTTGATGGGTGAGCAGTTCTTC.

CDR3 coding DNA: TGCAGCGTTGAAATAGGGGGCCCAGATACGCAGTATTTT. Its translation is CSVEIGGPDTQYF. This sequence joins TRBV29-1 and TRBJ2-3; 7 positions match TRBD1. This CDR3 is built from 13 residues. Trimming at V came to 2 bases and at J to 4 bases, leaving 3 bases not matched to a gene. Germline CDR1 reads SQVTM; CDR2 reads ANQGSEA.

V usage is TRBV19 and J usage is TRBJ2-4; D not resolved. V was pared by 11 bases and J by 0 bases, with 11 bases between. Germline CDR1 is LNHDA and CDR2 is SQIVND (reference sequence). CDR3 length: 13 amino acids. CDR3 in amino acids: CALAWGAKNIQYF. For the CDR3, the DNA is TGTGCCCTGGCTTGGGGAGCCAAAAACATTCAGTACTTC.

This chain joins TRBV28 and TRBJ2-1; D unclear. Trimming stripped 5 bases from V and 4 bases from J, with 12 bases between. There are 14 residues in the CDR3. The V gene's germline CDR1 is MDHEN and CDR2 SYDVKM. Here the CDR3 reads CASSPRTSYNEQFF. The CDR3 coding sequence is TGTGCCAGCAGTCCTCGGACGAGTTACAATGAGCAGTTCTTC.